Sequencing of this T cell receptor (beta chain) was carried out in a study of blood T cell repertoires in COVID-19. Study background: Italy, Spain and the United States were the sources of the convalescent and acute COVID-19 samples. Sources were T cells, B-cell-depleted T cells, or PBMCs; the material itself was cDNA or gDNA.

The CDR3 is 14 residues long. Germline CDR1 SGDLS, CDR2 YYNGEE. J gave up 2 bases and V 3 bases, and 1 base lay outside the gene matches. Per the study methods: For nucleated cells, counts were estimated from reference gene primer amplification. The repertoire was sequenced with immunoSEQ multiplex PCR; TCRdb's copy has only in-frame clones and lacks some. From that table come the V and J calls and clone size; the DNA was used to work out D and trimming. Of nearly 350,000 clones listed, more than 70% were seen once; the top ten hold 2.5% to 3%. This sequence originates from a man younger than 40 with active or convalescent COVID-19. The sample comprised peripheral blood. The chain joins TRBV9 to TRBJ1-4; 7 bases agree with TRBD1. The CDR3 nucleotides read TGTGCCAGCAGCGAGACAGGGACTAATGAAAAACTGTTTTTT. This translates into CASSETGTNEKLFF. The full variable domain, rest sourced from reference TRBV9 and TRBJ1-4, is DSGVTQTPKHLITATGQRVTLRCSPRSGDLSVYWYQQSLDQGLQFLIQYYNGEERAKGNILERFSAQQFPDLHSELNLSSLELGDSALYFCASSETGTNEKLFFGSGTQLSVL.